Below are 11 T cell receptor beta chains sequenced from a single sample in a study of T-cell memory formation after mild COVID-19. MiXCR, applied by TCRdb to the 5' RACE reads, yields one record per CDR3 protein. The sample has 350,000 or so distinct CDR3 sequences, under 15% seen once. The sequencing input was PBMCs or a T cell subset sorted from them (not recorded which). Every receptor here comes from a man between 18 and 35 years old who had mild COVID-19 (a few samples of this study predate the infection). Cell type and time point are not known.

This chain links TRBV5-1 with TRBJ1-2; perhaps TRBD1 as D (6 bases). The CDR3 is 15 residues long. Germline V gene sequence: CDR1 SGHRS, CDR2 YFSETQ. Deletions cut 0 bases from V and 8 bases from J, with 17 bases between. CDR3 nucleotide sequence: TGCGCCAGCAGCTTGGAGGGAAACAGGGTGGAAGGCTACACCTTC. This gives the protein CASSLEGNRVEGYTF.

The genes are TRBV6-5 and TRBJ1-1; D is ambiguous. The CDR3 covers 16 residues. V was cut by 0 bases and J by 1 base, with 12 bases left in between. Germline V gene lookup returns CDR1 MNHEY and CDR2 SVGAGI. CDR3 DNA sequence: TGTGCCAGCAGTTACTCGAGGCACCGGAGGAACACTGAAGCTTTCTTT. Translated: CASSYSRHRRNTEAFF.

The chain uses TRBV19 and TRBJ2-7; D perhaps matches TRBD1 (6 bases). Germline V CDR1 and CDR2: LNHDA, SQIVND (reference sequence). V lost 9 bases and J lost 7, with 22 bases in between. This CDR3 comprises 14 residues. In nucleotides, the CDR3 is TGTGCCAGCCAGAAAACAGGGAGCGGACGGGAGCAGTACTTC. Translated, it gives CASQKTGSGREQYF.

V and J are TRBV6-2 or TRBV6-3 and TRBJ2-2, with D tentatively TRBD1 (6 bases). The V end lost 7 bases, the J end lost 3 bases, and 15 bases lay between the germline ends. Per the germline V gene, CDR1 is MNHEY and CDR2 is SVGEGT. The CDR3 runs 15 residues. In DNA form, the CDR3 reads TGTGCCAGCAACCCTGACAGGCGCGACACCGGGGAGCTGTTTTTT. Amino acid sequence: CASNPDRRDTGELFF.

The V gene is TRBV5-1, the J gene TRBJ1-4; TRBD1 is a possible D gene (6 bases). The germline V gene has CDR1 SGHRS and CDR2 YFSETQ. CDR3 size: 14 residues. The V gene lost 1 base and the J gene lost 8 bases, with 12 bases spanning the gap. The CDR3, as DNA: TGCGCCAGCAGCTTGACGTCAGGACAGGAAAAACTGTTTTTT. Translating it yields CASSLTSGQEKLFF.

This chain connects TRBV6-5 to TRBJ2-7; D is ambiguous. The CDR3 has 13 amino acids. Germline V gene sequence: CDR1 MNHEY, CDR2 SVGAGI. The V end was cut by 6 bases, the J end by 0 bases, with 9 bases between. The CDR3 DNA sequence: TGTGCCAGCAGGAGGAGTCCCTCCTACGAGCAGTACTTC. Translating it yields CASRRSPSYEQYF.

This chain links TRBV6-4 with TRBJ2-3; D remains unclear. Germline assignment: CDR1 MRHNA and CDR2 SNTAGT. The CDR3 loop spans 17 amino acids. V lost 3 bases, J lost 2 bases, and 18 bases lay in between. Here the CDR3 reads CASSDPGRAEVTDTQYF. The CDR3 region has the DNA TGTGCCAGCAGTGATCCAGGACGCGCCGAAGTCACAGATACGCAGTATTTT.

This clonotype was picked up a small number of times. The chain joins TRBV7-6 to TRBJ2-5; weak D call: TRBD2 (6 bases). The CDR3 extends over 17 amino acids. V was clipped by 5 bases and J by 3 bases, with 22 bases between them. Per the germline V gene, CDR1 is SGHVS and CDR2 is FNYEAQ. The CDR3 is CASSPPLGFWGEETQYF. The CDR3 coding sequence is TGTGCCAGCAGCCCCCCACTAGGTTTTTGGGGGGAAGAGACCCAGTACTTC.

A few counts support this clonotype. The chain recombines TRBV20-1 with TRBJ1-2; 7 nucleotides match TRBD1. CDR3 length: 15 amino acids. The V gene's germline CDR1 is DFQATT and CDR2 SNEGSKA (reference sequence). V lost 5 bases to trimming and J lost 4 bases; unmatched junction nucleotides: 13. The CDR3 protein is CSAYSAGGSSYGYTF. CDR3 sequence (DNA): TGCAGTGCTTATAGCGCAGGGGGGAGCTCCTATGGCTACACCTTC.

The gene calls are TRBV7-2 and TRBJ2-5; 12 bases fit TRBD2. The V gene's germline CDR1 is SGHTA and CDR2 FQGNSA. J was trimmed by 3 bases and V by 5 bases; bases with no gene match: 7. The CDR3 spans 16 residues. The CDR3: CASSLQRLAGEETQYF. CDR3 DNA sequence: TGTGCCAGCAGCCTACAACGACTAGCGGGGGAAGAGACCCAGTACTTC.

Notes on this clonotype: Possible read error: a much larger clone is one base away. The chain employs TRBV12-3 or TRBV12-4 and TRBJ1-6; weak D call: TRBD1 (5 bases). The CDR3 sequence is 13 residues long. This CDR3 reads CASSPQTVSPIHF. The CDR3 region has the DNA TGTGCCAGCAGCCCCCAGACAGTTTCACCCATCCACTTT.